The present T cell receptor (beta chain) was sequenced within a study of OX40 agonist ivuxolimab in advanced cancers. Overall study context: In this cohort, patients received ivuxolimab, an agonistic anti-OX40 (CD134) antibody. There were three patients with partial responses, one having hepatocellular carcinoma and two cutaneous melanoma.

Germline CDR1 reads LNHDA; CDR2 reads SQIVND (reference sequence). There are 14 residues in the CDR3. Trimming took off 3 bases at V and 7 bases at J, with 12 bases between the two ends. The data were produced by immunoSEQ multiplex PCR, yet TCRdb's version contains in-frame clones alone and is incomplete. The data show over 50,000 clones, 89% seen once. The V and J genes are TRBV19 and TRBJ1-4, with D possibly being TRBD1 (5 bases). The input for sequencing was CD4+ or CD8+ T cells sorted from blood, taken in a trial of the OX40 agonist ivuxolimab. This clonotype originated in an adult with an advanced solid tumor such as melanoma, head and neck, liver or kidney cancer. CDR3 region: CASSMAQGSEKLFF. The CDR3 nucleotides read TGTGCCAGTAGTATGGCCCAGGGAAGTGAAAAACTGTTTTTT.